This TCR beta chain was recovered during a study of shared clonotypes between healthy human individuals. Study findings and constraints: Some clonotypes were shared by all four sorted-subset donors, while others were not shared. The non-shared ones had lower generation probabilities than the shared ones.

The V gene end was trimmed by 0 bases and the J gene end by 9 bases; junction bases not matched to a gene: 6. Per germline, CDR1 SGHNT and CDR2 YYREEE (reference sequence). This CDR3 is built from 16 residues. Some clones are missing from TCRdb's copy, which holds only in-frame ones; the method was immunoSEQ multiplex PCR. The sample lists under 1,900,000 clones, around 98.5% seen once, with about 0.34% in the top ten. Of note for this clone: No antigen is known for it.

The chain carries TRBV5-4 and TRBJ2-3; 14 bases are shared with TRBD2. The TCR originated in a man aged 30 to 39 in good health. Sequences were obtained from naive CD4+ T cells sorted from blood. Subset of the sample: CD45RA+ positively selected. The CDR3 region is CASSLVPGTSGRTQYF. The CDR3 DNA follows: TGTGCCAGCAGCTTGGTTCCGGGGACTAGCGGGAGAACGCAGTATTTT. Filled out from reference TRBV5-4 and TRBJ2-3, the complete variable domain reads ETGVTQSPTHLIKTRGQQVTLRCSSQSGHNTVSWYQQALGQGPQFIFQYYREEENGRGNFPPRFSGLQFPNYSSELNVNALELDDSALYLCASSLVPGTSGRTQYFGPGTRLTVL.